This TCR beta chain was obtained from a study of OX40 agonist ivuxolimab in advanced cancers. General study findings and limits: The 0.1-3.0 mg/kg partial responders had among the lowest clonal expansion.

The assay was immunoSEQ multiplex PCR, and TCRdb's table has in-frame clones only and misses some. The sample has around 61,000 clones; 84% are singletons. The ends were cut back, 6 bases at V and 3 bases at J, with 17 bases in the middle. CDR1 is MNHNS and CDR2 is SASEGT in the germline V gene. There are 15 residues in the CDR3. About this clone: The antigen remains undetermined.

This sequence joins TRBV6-1 and TRBJ1-1; D might be TRBD1 (5 bases). Material: CD4+ or CD8+ T cells sorted from blood, obtained in a trial of the OX40 agonist ivuxolimab. The sequence derives from an adult with an advanced solid tumor such as melanoma, head and neck, liver or kidney cancer. CDR3 sequence reads: CASRGGGVRDTEAFF. The DNA of the CDR3 is TGTGCCAGCAGGGGGGGAGGGGTACGGGACACTGAAGCTTTCTTT.